A single sample is the source of the 8 T cell receptor beta chains below, sequenced in a study of memory CD4+ T cells and cytomegalovirus serostatus. Single viable CD3+CD4+CD8-CD45RO+ cells were sorted as the memory CD4+ T cells. Clones were read by immunoSEQ multiplex PCR, and TCRdb kept only the in-frame ones, dropping some. The sample has 35,000 to 50,000 clones, around 72% seen once; the top ten hold roughly 0.6%. What was sequenced was memory CD4+ T cells from blood. The receptors come from an adult in good health and CMV-seronegative.

Only a few counts were recorded for this clone. Other DNA sequences in the sample encode the same CDR3. The chain carries TRBV6-1 and TRBJ2-5, with D possibly matching TRBD2 (6 bases). The CDR3 runs to 14 residues. Per the germline V gene, CDR1 is MNHNS and CDR2 is SASEGT. Trimming took 4 bases from V and 1 from J, leaving 10 bases between them. The CDR3: CASSGGLVQETQYF. CDR3 nucleotides: TGTGCCAGCAGTGGGGGACTCGTCCAAGAGACCCAGTACTTC.

The gene calls are TRBV6-5 and TRBJ2-3; D possibly corresponds to TRBD1 (6 bases). V was pared by 10 bases and J by 2 bases, with 16 bases between. CDR3 size: 14 residues. Germline values: CDR1 MNHEY, CDR2 SVGAGI. CDR3 sequence: CATTGPAPTDTQYF. The CDR3, as DNA: TGTGCCACGACAGGACCGGCACCCACAGATACGCAGTATTTT.

The CDR3 reads CASRTSGTDTQYF. The CDR3 DNA sequence: TGTGCCAGCAGGACTTCAGGAACAGATACGCAGTATTTT. The rearrangement links TRBV6-5 to TRBJ2-3; D ambiguous. V shed 6 bases and J shed 3 bases, with 10 bases lying between them. The germline V gene encodes CDR1 MNHEY and CDR2 SVGAGI. The CDR3 length is 13 residues.

The chain joins TRBV10-3 to TRBJ2-3, with TRBD1 as a possible D gene (6 bases). V shed 8 bases and J shed 4 bases, with 16 bases lying between them. The CDR3 totals 14 residues. Per germline, CDR1 ENHRY and CDR2 SYGVKD. CDR3 DNA: TGTGCCATCGGACAGCCCCGGCAGGCAGATACGCAGTATTTT. Translating it yields CAIGQPRQADTQYF.

This sequence joins TRBV29-1 and TRBJ1-2, with a tentative D call TRBD1 (6 bases). Germline CDR1 is SQVTM and CDR2 is ANQGSEA. CDR3 size: 12 residues. V was trimmed by 3 bases and J by 6 bases, leaving 11 bases between them. The CDR3 DNA reads as TGCAGCGTTGAGGGGGGGGGCAATGGCTACACCTTC. Protein product: CSVEGGGNGYTF.

To note about this clone: A read error may account for a junction end that differs from germline. This chain uses TRBV5-1 with TRBJ2-7; 10 bases align to TRBD1. This CDR3 region has 15 residues. Germline V gene sequence: CDR1 SGHRS, CDR2 YFSETQ. CDR3 sequence: CASSSGTGVSYEQYF. The CDR3 coding sequence is TGTGCCAGCAGCTCCGGGACAGGGGTCTCCTACGAGCAGTACTTC.

The chain is built from TRBV6-1 and TRBJ2-5; D may be TRBD2 (6 bases). The J call is doubtful: the DNA matches TRBJ2-7 better. Germline loops: CDR1 MNHNS, CDR2 SASEGT. This CDR3 has 12 amino acids. CDR3 coding DNA: TGTGCCAGCAGGGAGGGGCAATACGAGCAGTACTTC. Translated: CASREGQYEQYF.

The V call is TRBV5-4, the J call TRBJ2-5; D perhaps matches TRBD2 (6 bases). The CDR3 has 16 amino acids. Germline V lookup: CDR1 SGHNT, CDR2 YYREEE (reference sequence). Trimming pared 0 bases from V and 1 base from J, leaving 13 bases between. The CDR3 bases are TGTGCCAGCAGCTTGGGGGCCGGGACTGTCCAAGAGACCCAGTACTTC. Its protein product is CASSLGAGTVQETQYF.